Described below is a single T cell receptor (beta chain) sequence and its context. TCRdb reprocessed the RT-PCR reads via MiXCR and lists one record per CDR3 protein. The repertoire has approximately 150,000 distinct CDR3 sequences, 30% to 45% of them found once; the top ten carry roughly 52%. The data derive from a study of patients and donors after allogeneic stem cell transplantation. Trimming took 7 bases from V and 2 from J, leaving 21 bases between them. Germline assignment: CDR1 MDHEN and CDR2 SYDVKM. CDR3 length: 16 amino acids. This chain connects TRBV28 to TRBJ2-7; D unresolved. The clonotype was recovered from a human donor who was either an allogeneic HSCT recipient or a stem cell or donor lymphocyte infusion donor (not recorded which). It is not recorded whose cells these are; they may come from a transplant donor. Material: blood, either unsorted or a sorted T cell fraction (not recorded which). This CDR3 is CASIPGGWPDPYEQYF. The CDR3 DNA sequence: TGTGCCAGCATTCCTGGCGGTTGGCCGGACCCCTACGAGCAGTACTTC.